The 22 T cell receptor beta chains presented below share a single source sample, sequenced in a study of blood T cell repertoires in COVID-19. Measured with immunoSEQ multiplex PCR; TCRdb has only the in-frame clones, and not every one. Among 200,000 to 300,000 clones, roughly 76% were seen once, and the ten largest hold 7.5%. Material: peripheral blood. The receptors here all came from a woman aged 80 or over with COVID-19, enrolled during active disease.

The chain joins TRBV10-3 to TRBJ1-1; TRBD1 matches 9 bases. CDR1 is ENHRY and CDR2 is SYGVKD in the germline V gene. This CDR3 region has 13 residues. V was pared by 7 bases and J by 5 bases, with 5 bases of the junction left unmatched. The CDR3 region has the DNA TGTGCCATCATCTCGACAGGGGGGACTGAAGCTTTCTTT. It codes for CAIISTGGTEAFF.

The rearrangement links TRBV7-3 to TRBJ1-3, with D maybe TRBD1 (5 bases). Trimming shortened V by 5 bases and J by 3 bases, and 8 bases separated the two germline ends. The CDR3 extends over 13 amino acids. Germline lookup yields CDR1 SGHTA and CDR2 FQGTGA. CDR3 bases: TGTGCCAGCAGCCAGGGCCTTGGAAACACCATATATTTT. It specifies CASSQGLGNTIYF. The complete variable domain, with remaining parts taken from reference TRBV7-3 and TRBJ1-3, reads GAGVSQTPSNKVTEKGKYVELRCDPISGHTALYWYRQSLGQGPEFLIYFQGTGAADDSGLPNDRFFAVRPEGSVSTLKIQRTERGDSAVYLCASSQGLGNTIYFGEGSWLTVV.

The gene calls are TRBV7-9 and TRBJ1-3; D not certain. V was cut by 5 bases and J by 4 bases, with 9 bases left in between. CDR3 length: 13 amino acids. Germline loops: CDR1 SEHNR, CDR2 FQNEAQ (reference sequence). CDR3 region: CASSPEPGNTIYF. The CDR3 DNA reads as TGTGCCAGCAGCCCGGAGCCGGGAAACACCATATATTTT.

The CDR3 nucleotides are TGTGCCTGGAGTACTGGGAGGAGGAACACTGAAGCTTTCTTT. The encoded protein is CAWSTGRRNTEAFF. This chain links TRBV30 with TRBJ1-1; D gene unclear. The CDR3 is made up of 14 amino acids. Trimming left V 2 bases short and J 1 base short, with 11 bases between. CDR1 and CDR2 (germline): GTSNPN, SVGIG (reference sequence).

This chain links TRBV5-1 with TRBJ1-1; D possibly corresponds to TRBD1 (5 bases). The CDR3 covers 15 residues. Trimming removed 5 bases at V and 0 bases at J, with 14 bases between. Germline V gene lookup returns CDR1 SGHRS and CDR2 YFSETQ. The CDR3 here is CASSMNQGLNTEAFF. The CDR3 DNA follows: TGCGCCAGCAGTATGAACCAGGGCTTGAACACTGAAGCTTTCTTT. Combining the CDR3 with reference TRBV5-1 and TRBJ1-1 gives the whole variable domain KAGVTQTPRYLIKTRGQQVTLSCSPISGHRSVSWYQQTPGQGLQFLFEYFSETQRNKGNFPGRFSGRQFSNSRSEMNVSTLELGDSALYLCASSMNQGLNTEAFFGQGTRLTVV.

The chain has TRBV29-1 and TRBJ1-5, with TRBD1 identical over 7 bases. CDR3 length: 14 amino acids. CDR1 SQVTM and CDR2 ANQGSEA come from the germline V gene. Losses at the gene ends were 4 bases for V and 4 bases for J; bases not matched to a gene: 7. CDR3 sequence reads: CSVAGDRPNQPQHF. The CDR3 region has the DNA TGCAGCGTTGCGGGGGACAGACCTAATCAGCCCCAGCATTTT.

The CDR3 loop reads CATSDQRGGETQYF. The CDR3 DNA sequence: TGTGCCACCAGTGATCAGAGGGGGGGAGAGACCCAGTACTTC. The chain has TRBV24-1 and TRBJ2-5, with D possibly matching TRBD2 (7 bases). The V gene lost 3 bases and the J gene lost 4 bases, with 11 bases spanning the gap. This CDR3 contains 14 residues. Per germline, CDR1 KGHDR and CDR2 SFDVKD.

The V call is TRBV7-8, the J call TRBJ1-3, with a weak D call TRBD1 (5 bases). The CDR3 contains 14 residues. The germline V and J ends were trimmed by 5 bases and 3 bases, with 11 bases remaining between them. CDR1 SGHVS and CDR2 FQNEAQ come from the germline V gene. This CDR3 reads CASSAGGFGNTIYF. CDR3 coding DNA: TGTGCCAGCAGCGCTGGGGGGTTTGGAAACACCATATATTTT.

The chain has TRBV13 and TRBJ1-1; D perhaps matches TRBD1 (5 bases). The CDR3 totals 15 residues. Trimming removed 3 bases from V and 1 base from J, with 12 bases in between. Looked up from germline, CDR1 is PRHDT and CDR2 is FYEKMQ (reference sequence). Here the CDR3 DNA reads TGTGCCAGCAGCTTCAGATCGGGGGGGAACACTGAAGCTTTCTTT. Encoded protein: CASSFRSGGNTEAFF. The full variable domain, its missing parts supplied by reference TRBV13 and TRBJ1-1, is AAGVIQSPRHLIKEKRETATLKCYPIPRHDTVYWYQQGPGQDPQFLISFYEKMQSDKGSIPDRFSAQQFSDYHSELNMSSLELGDSALYFCASSFRSGGNTEAFFGQGTRLTVV.

The CDR3 protein is CASSYVPGPGLVYTF. CDR3 coding DNA: TGTGCCAGCAGTTACGTGCCGGGTCCTGGGTTGGTCTACACCTTC. The rearrangement joins TRBV6-2 or TRBV6-3 to TRBJ1-2, with no clear D. V gave up 2 bases and J gave up 10 bases, with 20 bases separating them. The CDR3 contains 15 residues. Germline-derived CDR1 and CDR2 are MNHEY and SVGEGT.

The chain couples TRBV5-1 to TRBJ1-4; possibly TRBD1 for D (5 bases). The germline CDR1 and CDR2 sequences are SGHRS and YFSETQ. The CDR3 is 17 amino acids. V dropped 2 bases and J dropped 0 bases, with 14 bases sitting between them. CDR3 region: CASSFLWGGPTNEKLFF. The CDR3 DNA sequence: TGCGCCAGCAGCTTCCTCTGGGGCGGCCCAACTAATGAAAAACTGTTTTTT.

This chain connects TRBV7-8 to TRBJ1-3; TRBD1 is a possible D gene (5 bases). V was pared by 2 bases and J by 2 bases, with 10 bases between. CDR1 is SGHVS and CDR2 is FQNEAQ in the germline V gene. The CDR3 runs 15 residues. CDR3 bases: TGTGCCAGCAGCTTATCGGGGGGGACTGGAAACACCATATATTTT. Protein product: CASSLSGGTGNTIYF.

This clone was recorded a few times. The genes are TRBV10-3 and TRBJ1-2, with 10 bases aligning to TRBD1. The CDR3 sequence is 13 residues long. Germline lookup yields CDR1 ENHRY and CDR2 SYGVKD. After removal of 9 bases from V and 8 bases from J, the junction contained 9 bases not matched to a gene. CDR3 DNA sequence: TGTGCCATAGGGGACAGGGGCGAATTAGGCTACACCTTC. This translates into CAIGDRGELGYTF.

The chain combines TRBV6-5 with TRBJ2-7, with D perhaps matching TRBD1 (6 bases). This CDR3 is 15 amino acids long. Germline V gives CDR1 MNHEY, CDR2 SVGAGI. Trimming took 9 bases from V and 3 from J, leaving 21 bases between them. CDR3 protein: CASTPTGKKIYEQYF. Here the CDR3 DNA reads TGTGCCAGTACCCCCACAGGGAAGAAGATCTACGAGCAGTACTTC.

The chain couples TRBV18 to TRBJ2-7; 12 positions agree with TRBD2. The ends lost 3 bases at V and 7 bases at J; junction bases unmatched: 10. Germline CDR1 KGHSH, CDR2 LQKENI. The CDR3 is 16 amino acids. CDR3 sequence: CASSPGLAGGGGEQYF. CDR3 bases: TGTGCCAGCTCACCGGGACTAGCGGGCGGTGGGGGAGAGCAGTACTTC. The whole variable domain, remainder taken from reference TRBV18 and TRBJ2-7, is NAGVMQNPRHLVRRRGQEARLRCSPMKGHSHVYWYRQLPEEGLKFMVYLQKENIIDESGMPKERFSAEFPKEGPSILRIQQVVRGDSAAYFCASSPGLAGGGGEQYFGPGTRLTVT.

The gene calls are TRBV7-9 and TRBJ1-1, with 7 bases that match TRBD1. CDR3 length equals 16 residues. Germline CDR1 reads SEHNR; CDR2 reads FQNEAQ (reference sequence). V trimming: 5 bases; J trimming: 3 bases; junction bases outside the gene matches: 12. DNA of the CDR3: TGTGCCAGCAGCCCCGGACAGGCCCAACAAGACACTGAAGCTTTCTTT. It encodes CASSPGQAQQDTEAFF.

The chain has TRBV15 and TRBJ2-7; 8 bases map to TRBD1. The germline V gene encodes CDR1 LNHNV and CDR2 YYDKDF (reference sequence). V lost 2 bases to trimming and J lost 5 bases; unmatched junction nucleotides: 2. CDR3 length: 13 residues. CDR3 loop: CATSRLQGDEQYF. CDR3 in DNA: TGTGCCACCAGCAGACTACAGGGGGACGAGCAGTACTTC.

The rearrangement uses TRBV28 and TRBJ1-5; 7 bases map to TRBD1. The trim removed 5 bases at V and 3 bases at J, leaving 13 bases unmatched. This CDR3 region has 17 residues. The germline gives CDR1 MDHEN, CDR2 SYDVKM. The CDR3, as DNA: TGTGCCAGCAGTCTTCGGGACAGTTCGACCCCCAATCAGCCCCAGCATTTT. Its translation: CASSLRDSSTPNQPQHF.

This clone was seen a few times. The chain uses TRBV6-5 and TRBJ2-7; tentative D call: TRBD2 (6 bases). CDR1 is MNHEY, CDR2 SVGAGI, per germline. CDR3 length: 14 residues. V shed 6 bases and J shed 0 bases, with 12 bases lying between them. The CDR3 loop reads CASSLGGLSYEQYF. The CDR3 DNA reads TGTGCCAGCAGCTTGGGGGGTCTCTCCTACGAGCAGTACTTC.

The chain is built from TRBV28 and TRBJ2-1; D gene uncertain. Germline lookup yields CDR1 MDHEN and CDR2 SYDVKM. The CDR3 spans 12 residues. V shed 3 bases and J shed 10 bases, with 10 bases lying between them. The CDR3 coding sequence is TGTGCCAGCAGTTTCCGTACCAGGGAGCAGTTCTTC. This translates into CASSFRTREQFF.

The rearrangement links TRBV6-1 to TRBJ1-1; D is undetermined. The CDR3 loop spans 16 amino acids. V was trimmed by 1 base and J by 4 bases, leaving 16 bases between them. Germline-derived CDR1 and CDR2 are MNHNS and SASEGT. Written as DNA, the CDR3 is TGTGCCAGCAGTGAAGTATTGGGTCCCCGGGGCACTGAAGCTTTCTTT. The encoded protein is CASSEVLGPRGTEAFF.

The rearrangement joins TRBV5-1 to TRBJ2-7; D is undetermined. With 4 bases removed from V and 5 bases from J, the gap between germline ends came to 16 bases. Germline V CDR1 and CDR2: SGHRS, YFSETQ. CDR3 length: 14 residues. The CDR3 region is CASSPSTVIHEQYF. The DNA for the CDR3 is TGCGCCAGCAGCCCTAGTACGGTCATCCACGAGCAGTACTTC.